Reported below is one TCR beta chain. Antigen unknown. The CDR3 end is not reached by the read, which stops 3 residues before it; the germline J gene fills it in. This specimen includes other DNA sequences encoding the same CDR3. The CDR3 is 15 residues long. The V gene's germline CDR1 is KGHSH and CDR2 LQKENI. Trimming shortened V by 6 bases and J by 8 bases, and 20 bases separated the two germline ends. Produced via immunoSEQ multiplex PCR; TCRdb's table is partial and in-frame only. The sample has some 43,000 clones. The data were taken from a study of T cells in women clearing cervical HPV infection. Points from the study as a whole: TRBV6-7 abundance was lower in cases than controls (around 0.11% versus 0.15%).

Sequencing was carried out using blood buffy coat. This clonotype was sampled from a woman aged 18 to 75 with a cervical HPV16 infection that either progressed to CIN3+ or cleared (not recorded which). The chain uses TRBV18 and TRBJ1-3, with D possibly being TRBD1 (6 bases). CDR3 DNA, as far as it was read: TGTGCCAGCTCCCCCGGCGGGGGCGCGGGTCACACC. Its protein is CASSPGGGAGHT. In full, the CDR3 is CASSPGGGAGHTIYF.